The clone carrying this T cell receptor beta chain came up once. The sample belongs to a study of identifying expanded T cells in peripheral blood. The germline V and J ends were trimmed by 5 bases and 11 bases, with 13 bases remaining between them. Germline lookup yields CDR1 LNHDA and CDR2 SQIVND (reference sequence). There are 12 residues in the CDR3. Assay: immunoSEQ multiplex PCR; the TCRdb copy retains only in-frame clones and omits some. The sample shows some 95,000 clones, around 86% of them seen only once. The sequenced sample was blood. The J gene is TRBJ2-1, the V gene TRBV19; D may be TRBD1 (6 bases). This receptor was identified in a person aged 18-70 years in good health. The CDR3 loop reads CASSEPGQKQFF. In nucleotides, the CDR3 is TGTGCCAGTAGTGAACCGGGACAAAAGCAGTTCTTC.